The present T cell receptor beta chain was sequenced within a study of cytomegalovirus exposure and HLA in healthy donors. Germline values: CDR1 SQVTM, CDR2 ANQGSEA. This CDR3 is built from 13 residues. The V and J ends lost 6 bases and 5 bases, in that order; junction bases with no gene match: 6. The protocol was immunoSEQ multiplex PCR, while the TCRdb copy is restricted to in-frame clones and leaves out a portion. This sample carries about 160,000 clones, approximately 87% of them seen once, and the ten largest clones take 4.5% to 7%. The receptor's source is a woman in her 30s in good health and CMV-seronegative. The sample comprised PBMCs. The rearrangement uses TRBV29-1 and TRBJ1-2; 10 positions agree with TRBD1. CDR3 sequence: CSVGQGVQYGYTF. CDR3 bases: TGCAGCGTCGGACAGGGGGTACAGTATGGCTACACCTTC.